This T cell receptor (beta chain) stems from a study of cytomegalovirus exposure and HLA in healthy donors. PCR primers comprised 60 Vbeta and 13 Jbeta primers. The method was immunoSEQ multiplex PCR; TCRdb's version includes in-frame clones alone and lacks a portion of them. The data show around 120,000 clones, 80% seen once. With regard to this clone: No antigen is known for it. One junction end does not reproduce the germline sequence, and a read error may be involved. Other DNA sequences from this sample encode an identical CDR3 as well.

Study-wide points: HLA alleles were associated with 16,000 or so TCR beta sequences in a later analysis at 0.05 false discovery rate. In a later analysis, donors in an Asian-associated ancestry cluster reportedly had fewer N-insertions in productive TCRs than the cohort mean.

This CDR3 spans 14 amino acids. The V gene's germline CDR1 is SGDLS and CDR2 YYNGEE. Sequenced material: PBMCs. The receptor comes from a female donor in good health and CMV-seropositive. The chain links TRBV9 to TRBJ1-2, with TRBD1 matching over 7 bases. CDR3 protein: CASSVGGTSYGYTF. The CDR3 DNA reads as TGCGCCAGCAGCGTAGGGGGCACTTCCTATGGCTACACCTTC.